Presented here are 10 T cell receptor beta chains from one specimen sequenced in a study of blood T cell repertoires in COVID-19. The protocol was immunoSEQ multiplex PCR, while the TCRdb copy is restricted to in-frame clones and leaves out a portion. The data show just over 60,000 clones, approximately 79% seen once. Sample: peripheral blood. These receptors were taken from a woman over 75 with active or convalescent COVID-19.

In this sample, this clone turned up a few times. V is TRBV4-1 and J is TRBJ2-3, with 10 bases fitting TRBD2. The CDR3 runs 16 residues. V shed 2 bases, J shed 6 bases, and the junction held 8 bases outside the gene matches. Germline CDR1 MGHRA, CDR2 YSYEKL. The CDR3 spells CASSQTSGVPLDTQYF. DNA of the CDR3: TGCGCCAGCAGCCAAACTAGCGGGGTACCCCTGGATACGCAGTATTTT.

V is TRBV29-1 and J is TRBJ1-3, with 7 nucleotides matching TRBD1. With V trimmed by 7 bases and J by 2 bases, 8 bases remained unmatched. Germline V gene data show CDR1 as SQVTM and CDR2 as ANQGSEA. This CDR3 has 14 residues. The CDR3 nucleotides are TGCAGCGCGACAAGGGGGCCGACTGGAAACACCATATATTTT. Protein product: CSATRGPTGNTIYF.

The CDR3 sequence is CASDTGTGYGGYTF. The CDR3 DNA sequence: TGTGCCAGCGATACCGGGACAGGGTACGGCGGCTACACCTTC. The chain links TRBV19 to TRBJ1-2; 9 nucleotides agree with TRBD1. V gave up 9 bases and J gave up 8 bases; unmatched junction bases: 13. This CDR3 spans 14 amino acids. The germline gives CDR1 LNHDA, CDR2 SQIVND (reference sequence).

This clone occurred once. J is TRBJ2-3 and V is TRBV11-3; TRBD1 matches 10 bases. V lost 4 bases and J lost 6; bases outside the gene matches: 13. Germline-derived CDR1 and CDR2 are SGHNT and YENEEA. This CDR3 region has 17 residues. CDR3 DNA: TGTGCCAGCAGCTCATCTCCGGGACAGGGGAAGGCGGATACGCAGTATTTT. Its protein product is CASSSSPGQGKADTQYF. The full variable domain, rest sourced from reference TRBV11-3 and TRBJ2-3, is EAGVVQSPRYKIIEKKQPVAFWCNPISGHNTLYWYLQNLGQGPELLIRYENEEAVDDSQLPKDRFSAERLKGVDSTLKIQPAELGDSAVYLCASSSSPGQGKADTQYFGPGTRLTVL.

The chain joins TRBV5-1 to TRBJ2-3, with TRBD2 as a possible D gene (5 bases). The V end lost 4 bases, the J end lost 0 bases, and 9 bases lay between the germline ends. Germline V gives CDR1 SGHRS, CDR2 YFSETQ. The CDR3 extends over 14 amino acids. The CDR3, as DNA: TGCGCCAGCAGCCTCGGACTGAGCACAGATACGCAGTATTTT. The encoded protein is CASSLGLSTDTQYF.

The gene calls are TRBV4-2 and TRBJ1-2, with D tentatively TRBD1 (6 bases). CDR3 length equals 15 residues. Germline loops: CDR1 LGHNA, CDR2 YNFKEQ. The V end was cut by 1 base, the J end by 3 bases, with 12 bases between. The CDR3 region has the DNA TGTGCCAGCAGCCAAGCGGGACACACCGACTATGGCTACACCTTC. This encodes CASSQAGHTDYGYTF.

The rearrangement joins TRBV9 to TRBJ1-2, with 7 bases that match TRBD1. Germline values: CDR1 SGDLS, CDR2 YYNGEE. There are 18 residues in the CDR3. Trimming removed 1 base from V and 0 bases from J; junction bases left unmatched: 12. CDR3: CASSVSTSGTETNYGYTF. The CDR3 DNA is TGTGCCAGCAGCGTATCCACTTCCGGGACAGAGACTAACTATGGCTACACCTTC.

This chain joins TRBV19 and TRBJ1-4; D is unclear. This CDR3 is built from 16 residues. The germline CDR1 and CDR2 sequences are LNHDA and SQIVND (reference sequence). The V end lost 9 bases, the J end lost 7 bases, and 24 bases lay between the germline ends. CDR3 loop: CASQPGAAAFGEKLFF. The CDR3 DNA sequence: TGTGCCAGCCAACCCGGTGCGGCAGCGTTTGGTGAAAAACTGTTTTTT.

This chain joins TRBV11-2 and TRBJ1-4; D unresolved. CDR1 and CDR2 (germline): SGHAT, FQNNGV. The CDR3 is 14 amino acids. The ends were cut back, 5 bases at V and 0 bases at J, with 7 bases in the middle. CDR3 bases: TGTGCCAGCAGCCCCCCTGCAACTAATGAAAAACTGTTTTTT. Its protein is CASSPPATNEKLFF.

The CDR3 reads CAGGKGDEQYF. CDR3 coding DNA: TGTGCCGGGGGCAAGGGTGACGAGCAGTACTTC. The chain employs TRBV7-9 and TRBJ2-7; possibly TRBD1 for D (6 bases). CDR1 and CDR2 from the germline V gene are SEHNR and FQNEAQ (reference sequence). The CDR3 is 11 amino acids. Trimming pared 11 bases from V and 5 bases from J, leaving 13 bases between. The full variable domain, rest sourced from reference TRBV7-9 and TRBJ2-7, is DTGVSQNPRHKITKRGQNVTFRCDPISEHNRLYWYRQTLGQGPEFLTYFQNEAQLEKSRLLSDRFSAERPKGSFSTLEIQRTEQGDSAMYLCAGGKGDEQYFGPGTRLTVT.